This entry lists 3 T cell receptor beta chains sequenced from one sample in a study of CD8 T cells in ankylosing spondylitis. General observations from the study: The study identified a TCR beta motif of several highly homologous variants that appeared characteristic of ankylosing spondylitis blood.

These receptors' targets are unknown. TCRdb re-derived calls from the 5' RACE reads in MiXCR, one entry per CDR3 protein. The sample records about 540,000 distinct CDR3 sequences, more than 9.5% being singletons. The material sequenced was blood, either unsorted or a sorted T cell fraction (not recorded which). Receptors were obtained from a male donor with ankylosing spondylitis.

This clonotype occurred a few times. The V call is TRBV20-1, the J call TRBJ1-5; a possible D gene is TRBD1 (5 bases). CDR1 is DFQATT, CDR2 SNEGSKA, per germline (reference sequence). V was trimmed by 6 bases and J by 10 bases, leaving 22 bases between them. The CDR3 consists of 14 residues. CDR3 coding DNA: TGCAGTGCCTCACGGGGAGCAGGGAGGCAACCCCAGCATTTT. Its translation: CSASRGAGRQPQHF.

This clonotype has at least ten counts. The rearrangement links TRBV5-1 to TRBJ1-1, with TRBD1 identical over 9 bases. Germline trimming cut 4 bases from V and 1 base from J; bases unmatched to any gene: 8. The CDR3 is 16 residues long. CDR1 is SGHRS, CDR2 YFSETQ, per germline. CDR3 DNA: TGCGCCAGCAGCCCCCGGGACAGGGCCCCGAACACTGAAGCTTTCTTT. It encodes CASSPRDRAPNTEAFF. The variable domain in full, with the rest retrieved from reference TRBV5-1 and TRBJ1-1, is KAGVTQTPRYLIKTRGQQVTLSCSPISGHRSVSWYQQTPGQGLQFLFEYFSETQRNKGNFPGRFSGRQFSNSRSEMNVSTLELGDSALYLCASSPRDRAPNTEAFFGQGTRLTVV.

This clonotype was counted only a few times. The rearrangement joins TRBV6-5 to TRBJ1-3, with a weak D call TRBD1 (6 bases). Germline V gene sequence: CDR1 MNHEY, CDR2 SVGAGI. V lost 0 bases to trimming and J lost 2 bases, with 14 bases between them. This CDR3 has 17 residues. This chain's CDR3 is CASSYSQAGVPGNTIYF. CDR3 bases: TGTGCCAGCAGTTACTCGCAGGCAGGGGTGCCTGGAAACACCATATATTTT.